This T cell receptor (beta chain) was observed in a study of T cell clonality in common variable immunodeficiency. V was clipped by 5 bases and J by 4 bases; unmatched bases: 5. This CDR3 comprises 15 residues. Germline CDR1 and CDR2: SGHTA and FQGNSA. General study results and limits: CVID subjects showed higher TCRbeta clonality than healthy controls. Fewer deletions and N-nucleotide insertions were reportedly seen in common variable immunodeficiency TCR beta sequences.

About this clone: Its target is unknown. The read ends 3 residues before the CDR3 terminus; that terminus is restored from the germline J gene.

Clones were read by immunoSEQ multiplex PCR, and TCRdb kept only the in-frame ones, dropping some. The specimen gives tens of thousands of clones without singletons; the ten biggest hold 3% to 4.5%. The chain links TRBV7-2 to TRBJ2-3; 11 nucleotides agree with TRBD2. This TCR was sampled from a human donor with common variable immunodeficiency. Sample: peripheral blood mononuclear cells. The CDR3 protein is CASSVTSGSPDTQYF. CDR3 DNA (partial): TGTGCCAGCAGCGTCACTAGCGGGAGTCCAGATACG. The variable domain in full, with the rest retrieved from reference TRBV7-2 and TRBJ2-3, is GAGVSQSPSNKVTEKGKDVELRCDPISGHTALYWYRQSLGQGLEFLIYFQGNSAPDKSGLPSDRFSAERTGGSVSTLTIQRTQQEDSAVYLCASSVTSGSPDTQYFGPGTRLTVL.